A single sample is the source of the 11 T cell receptor beta chains below, sequenced in a study of CD8 T cells in ankylosing spondylitis (dated by TCRdb to about 2017). General study outcomes and caveats: Blood from ankylosing spondylitis patients appeared to be characterized by a TCR beta motif made up of fewer than ten highly homologous amino acid variants.

The library was generated by 5' RACE. The data were produced on an Illumina HiSeq 2500. TCRdb took the public reads, trimmed them with fastp at Q25, ran MiXCR for clone calling and kept in-frame beta chains. Records with the same CDR3 protein are collapsed into one entry carrying the most frequent genes and DNA. The sample includes around 490,000 distinct CDR3 sequences, with 5.3% observed a single time. Under 4.5% of the sample comes from the top ten. No antigen has been identified for these receptors. Sequencing used blood, either unsorted or a sorted T cell fraction (not recorded which). These receptors were collected from a male donor with ankylosing spondylitis.

This clonotype was seen a few times. The chain employs TRBV5-1 and TRBJ1-1, with a tentative D call TRBD1 (5 bases). The CDR3 extends over 15 amino acids. V lost 4 bases, J lost 4 bases, and 17 bases lay in between. From germline, CDR1 is SGHRS and CDR2 YFSETQ. CDR3: CASSERTSMTTEAFF. The CDR3 coding sequence is TGCGCCAGCAGCGAACGGACATCTATGACCACTGAAGCTTTCTTT.

This clonotype was seen at least ten times. DNA of the CDR3: TGTGCCAGCAGTTTGATTAGACCGACCCGCTCCTACAATGAGCAGTTCTTC. Protein: CASSLIRPTRSYNEQFF. This chain links TRBV27 with TRBJ2-1; D gene ambiguous. The V and J ends lost 3 bases and 0 bases respectively, with 15 bases between them. The CDR3 consists of 17 residues. Germline-derived CDR1 and CDR2 are MNHEY and SMNVEV (reference sequence).

This clonotype has at least ten counts. The chain has TRBV27 and TRBJ2-7; 7 bases line up with TRBD1. CDR1 MNHEY and CDR2 SMNVEV come from the germline V gene (reference sequence). This CDR3 contains 12 residues. With 8 bases clipped from V and 7 bases from J, the junction kept 8 bases outside the gene matches. The CDR3 loop is CASRTGAREQYF. For the CDR3, the DNA is TGTGCCAGCCGAACAGGGGCCCGAGAGCAGTACTTC.

This clonotype was counted ten times or more. V and J are TRBV24-1 and TRBJ2-1; either TRBD1 or TRBD2 may fit D (5 bases each). V lost 9 bases to trimming and J lost 0 bases, with 11 bases between them. CDR3 length equals 14 residues. Germline-derived CDR1 and CDR2 are KGHDR and SFDVKD. CDR3 region: CATWDGNSYNEQFF. The CDR3 DNA reads TGTGCCACCTGGGACGGGAACTCCTACAATGAGCAGTTCTTC.

This clonotype was counted at least ten times. The V and J genes are TRBV7-9 and TRBJ2-3; D call uncertain. The V end lost 7 bases, the J end lost 1 base, and 12 bases lay between the germline ends. CDR3 length: 14 amino acids. The germline V gene encodes CDR1 SEHNR and CDR2 FQNEAQ (reference sequence). CDR3 amino acids: CASILSLGTDTQYF. In DNA, the CDR3 is TGTGCCAGCATCCTAAGTCTTGGCACAGATACGCAGTATTTT.

This clonotype was counted many times. The chain combines TRBV4-1 with TRBJ1-6; D gene unclear. Trimming shortened V by 0 bases and J by 7 bases, and 10 bases separated the two germline ends. The CDR3 contains 15 residues. Germline V gives CDR1 MGHRA, CDR2 YSYEKL. CDR3 bases: TGCGCCAGCAGCCAAGAAGAGGCGCAAAATTCACCCCTCCACTTT. Its protein is CASSQEEAQNSPLHF.

This clonotype was observed many times. The chain carries TRBV5-1 and TRBJ2-4, with TRBD2 matching over 10 bases. The germline CDR1 and CDR2 sequences are SGHRS and YFSETQ. The trim removed 3 bases at V and 6 bases at J, leaving 3 bases unmatched. This CDR3 region has 14 residues. The CDR3 DNA follows: TGCGCCAGCAGCTCTAGCGGGGGCGGAAACATTCAGTACTTC. It is translated as CASSSSGGGNIQYF.

The table lists this clonotype with many counts. This CDR3 is CASSAQGASNTEAFF. The CDR3 nucleotides are TGTGCCAGCAGCGCACAGGGGGCAAGCAATACTGAAGCTTTCTTT. This chain connects TRBV7-9 to TRBJ1-1, with 9 nucleotides matching TRBD1. The ends lost 5 bases at V and 5 bases at J; junction bases unmatched: 9. The CDR3 has 15 residues. From germline, CDR1 is SEHNR and CDR2 FQNEAQ (reference sequence).

This clonotype appeared many times. This chain uses TRBV20-1 with TRBJ2-7; D perhaps matches TRBD1 (6 bases). CDR1 DFQATT and CDR2 SNEGSKA come from the germline V gene (reference sequence). V shed 4 bases and J shed 2 bases, with 18 bases lying between them. CDR3 size: 15 residues. This CDR3 is CSATEPWDTTYEQYF. The DNA of the CDR3 is TGCAGTGCTACCGAACCTTGGGACACCACCTACGAGCAGTACTTC.

This CDR3 reads CASSQNRLAGGLLAKNIQYF. CDR3 sequence (DNA): TGCGCCAGCAGCCAGAACCGACTAGCGGGCGGACTACTAGCCAAAAACATTCAGTACTTC. The chain carries TRBV4-3 and TRBJ2-4; 10 bases agree with TRBD2. After removal of 3 bases from V and 0 bases from J, the junction contained 14 bases not matched to a gene. The CDR3 consists of 20 residues. Germline CDR1 is LGHNA and CDR2 is YSLEER.

This clonotype has only a few counts. The V and J genes are TRBV10-3 and TRBJ1-1; D is perhaps TRBD1 (5 bases). V was cut by 0 bases and J by 12 bases, with 14 bases left in between. This CDR3 region has 13 residues. Germline V lookup: CDR1 ENHRY, CDR2 SYGVKD. The CDR3 coding sequence is TGTGCCATCAGTGAGTCAAGGGGCCTCGAGTCTTTCTTT. Translated: CAISESRGLESFF.